One sample yielded the 32 T cell receptor beta chains listed below, sequenced in a study of blood T cell repertoires in COVID-19. Clones were sequenced by immunoSEQ multiplex PCR, and TCRdb holds only the in-frame ones, with some missing. The data show roughly 70,000 clones, 75% to 80% seen once. The sequenced material came from peripheral blood. These receptors came from a man aged 65 to 85 with COVID-19, enrolled during active disease.

This CDR3 reads CASSLLGAGTDTQYF. The CDR3 DNA reads as TGTGCCAGCAGTTTATTGGGGGCAGGCACAGATACGCAGTATTTT. The rearrangement joins TRBV28 to TRBJ2-3, with TRBD1 as a possible D gene (6 bases). In germline, CDR1 is MDHEN, CDR2 SYDVKM. Trimming removed 1 base from V and 1 base from J, with 9 bases in between. The CDR3 spans 15 residues.

The chain carries TRBV9 and TRBJ1-2; a weak D match, TRBD1 (6 bases). Germline CDR1 is SGDLS and CDR2 is YYNGEE. Trimming removed 0 bases from V and 8 bases from J, with 14 bases in between. The CDR3 is 14 amino acids. The CDR3 DNA reads as TGTGCCAGCAGCGTAGACCCAGGGGATAACGGCTACACCTTC. As protein: CASSVDPGDNGYTF. The full variable domain, with the rest looked up from reference TRBV9 and TRBJ1-2, is DSGVTQTPKHLITATGQRVTLRCSPRSGDLSVYWYQQSLDQGLQFLIQYYNGEERAKGNILERFSAQQFPDLHSELNLSSLELGDSALYFCASSVDPGDNGYTFGSGTRLTVV.

The sample holds one count of this clone. V gene TRBV28 combines with J gene TRBJ1-1, with 11 nucleotides matching TRBD1. The J segment lost 1 base and the V segment lost 8 bases, leaving 9 bases of the junction unmatched. This CDR3 contains 16 residues. Germline CDR1 reads MDHEN; CDR2 reads SYDVKM. The CDR3 sequence is CASGLPGQGANTEAFF. In DNA form, the CDR3 reads TGTGCCAGCGGGCTACCTGGACAGGGGGCGAACACTGAAGCTTTCTTT.

The chain has TRBV28 and TRBJ1-6, with 7 positions matching TRBD1. V lost 6 bases and J lost 10; bases outside the gene matches: 12. Germline V lookup: CDR1 MDHEN, CDR2 SYDVKM. CDR3 length: 15 amino acids. CDR3 bases: TGTGCCAGCAGCCCACCCCTGACAGGGCACTCACCCCTCCACTTT. Encoded protein: CASSPPLTGHSPLHF.

This chain connects TRBV19 to TRBJ1-5; D gene ambiguous. Deletions cut 0 bases from V and 5 bases from J, with 2 bases between. The germline V gene encodes CDR1 LNHDA and CDR2 SQIVND (reference sequence). The CDR3 spans 12 residues. This chain's CDR3 is CASSIDDQPQHF. DNA for the CDR3: TGTGCCAGTAGTATAGACGATCAGCCCCAGCATTTT.

CDR3 nucleotide sequence: TGTGCCAGCAGTACCCCCACGGGTAACACCTACGAGCAGTACTTC. As protein: CASSTPTGNTYEQYF. J is TRBJ2-7 and V is TRBV6-2 or TRBV6-3; D gene unclear. In germline, CDR1 is MNHEY, CDR2 SVGEGT. Trimming shortened V by 5 bases and J by 2 bases, and 16 bases separated the two germline ends. The CDR3 runs 15 residues.

The chain combines TRBV5-4 with TRBJ2-3, with TRBD2 identical over 9 bases. The V gene's germline CDR1 is SGHNT and CDR2 YYREEE (reference sequence). With V trimmed by 5 bases and J by 3 bases, 7 bases remained unmatched. The CDR3 spans 15 residues. The DNA of the CDR3 is TGTGCCAGCAGGTTAGCGGGAGTAATAACAGATACGCAGTATTTT. Protein product: CASRLAGVITDTQYF.

The genes are TRBV30 and TRBJ2-5, with D tentatively TRBD1 (5 bases). Germline V gives CDR1 GTSNPN, CDR2 SVGIG (reference sequence). The V gene lost 4 bases and the J gene lost 12 bases, with 18 bases spanning the gap. This CDR3 contains 12 residues. CDR3: CAWTISGDSKYF. DNA of the CDR3: TGTGCCTGGACCATCTCTGGAGACAGCAAGTACTTC. The full variable domain, with the rest looked up from reference TRBV30 and TRBJ2-5, is SQTIHQWPATLVQPVGSPLSLECTVEGTSNPNLYWYRQAAGRGLQLLFYSVGIGQISSEVPQNLSASRPQDRQFILSSKKLLLSDSGFYLCAWTISGDSKYFGPGTRLLVL.

In this sample, this clone turned up once. The V call is TRBV3-1 (or the pseudogene TRBV3-2), the J call TRBJ2-3; 7 bases fit TRBD2. This CDR3 has 17 amino acids. The trim removed 1 base at V and 4 bases at J, leaving 11 bases unmatched. CDR1 LGHDT and CDR2 YNNKEL come from the germline V gene (reference sequence). This chain's CDR3 is CASSQGGGVGRADTQYF. CDR3 nucleotide sequence: TGTGCCAGCAGCCAAGGAGGTGGGGTGGGGAGGGCAGATACGCAGTATTTT.

The rearrangement links TRBV4-3 to TRBJ2-3; 8 bases map to TRBD2. CDR1 LGHNA and CDR2 YSLEER come from the germline V gene. There are 17 residues in the CDR3. V shed 4 bases and J 0 bases; nucleotides not matched to a gene: 9. CDR3 bases: TGCGCCAGCAGCCCTTCTACCACTAGCGGCAGCACAGATACGCAGTATTTT. Encoded protein: CASSPSTTSGSTDTQYF.

The genes are TRBV27 and TRBJ2-7; TRBD2 matches 10 bases. CDR1 MNHEY and CDR2 SMNVEV come from the germline V gene (reference sequence). The CDR3 extends over 16 amino acids. Unmatched junction bases numbered 10, after V lost 4 bases and J lost 4 bases. The CDR3 spells CASSWRTSGGNYEQYF. CDR3 DNA sequence: TGTGCCAGCAGTTGGCGGACTAGCGGAGGTAATTACGAGCAGTACTTC.

This clone appeared a few times. V usage is TRBV27 and J usage is TRBJ2-7, with 7 bases that match TRBD1. Losses at the gene ends were 4 bases for V and 3 bases for J; bases not matched to a gene: 6. This CDR3 has 14 amino acids. Germline V lookup: CDR1 MNHEY, CDR2 SMNVEV (reference sequence). CDR3 DNA: TGTGCCAGCAGTTCCCTCCGGGACAGCTACGAGCAGTACTTC. This translates into CASSSLRDSYEQYF.

The rearrangement links TRBV27 to TRBJ2-7; 13 bases fit TRBD2. The CDR3 consists of 17 residues. With 4 bases clipped from V and 2 bases from J, the junction kept 8 bases outside the gene matches. Germline V gene lookup returns CDR1 MNHEY and CDR2 SMNVEV (reference sequence). The DNA of the CDR3 is TGTGCCAGCAGTTCTACCGGACTAGCGGGAGTTCCCTACGAGCAGTACTTC. It specifies CASSSTGLAGVPYEQYF.

The chain recombines TRBV7-2 with TRBJ2-5; TRBD2 matches at 7 bases. This CDR3 is built from 15 residues. Germline V gives CDR1 SGHTA, CDR2 FQGNSA. Trimming at V came to 3 bases and at J to 1 base, leaving 5 bases not matched to a gene. In DNA form, the CDR3 reads TGTGCCAGCAGCTTTGGCGGGGGTAGCCAAGAGACCCAGTACTTC. This gives the protein CASSFGGGSQETQYF. The full variable domain, its missing parts supplied by reference TRBV7-2 and TRBJ2-5, is GAGVSQSPSNKVTEKGKDVELRCDPISGHTALYWYRQSLGQGLEFLIYFQGNSAPDKSGLPSDRFSAERTGGSVSTLTIQRTQQEDSAVYLCASSFGGGSQETQYFGPGTRLLVL.

V usage is TRBV30 and J usage is TRBJ1-5, with D perhaps matching TRBD1 (5 bases). Trimming took off 5 bases at V and 5 bases at J, with 16 bases between the two ends. The CDR3 has 14 residues. Germline CDR1 reads GTSNPN; CDR2 reads SVGIG (reference sequence). Here the CDR3 DNA reads TGTGCCTGGGCCGTCGGGGGAGGGGATCAGCCCCAGCATTTT. Translated, it gives CAWAVGGGDQPQHF.

The rearrangement joins TRBV6-4 to TRBJ2-1; D not resolved. V lost 0 bases to trimming and J lost 7 bases, with 19 bases between them. The CDR3 extends over 17 amino acids. The germline CDR1 and CDR2 sequences are MRHNA and SNTAGT. The CDR3 sequence: CASSDSFGGTKKNEQFF. Here the CDR3 DNA reads TGTGCCAGCAGTGACTCGTTTGGCGGAACAAAGAAAAATGAGCAGTTCTTC.

The chain uses TRBV4-2 and TRBJ2-1; 8 bases are shared with TRBD1. J gave up 5 bases and V 0 bases, and 3 bases lay outside the gene matches. The CDR3 is 15 amino acids. Germline V lookup: CDR1 LGHNA, CDR2 YNFKEQ. The DNA for the CDR3 is TGTGCCAGCAGCCAAGAATTACAGGGGGACAATGAGCAGTTCTTC. Its protein product is CASSQELQGDNEQFF.

The chain combines TRBV7-8 with TRBJ2-1; D is ambiguous. CDR1 and CDR2 from the germline V gene are SGHVS and FQNEAQ. V lost 4 bases and J 7 bases, leaving 11 bases between the germline ends. The CDR3 has 13 amino acids. CDR3 residues: CASSSSLGNEQFF. DNA of the CDR3: TGTGCCAGCAGCTCCTCTCTCGGGAATGAGCAGTTCTTC.

The genes are TRBV30 and TRBJ2-7, with 12 positions matching TRBD2. The junction had 8 bases not matched to a gene; V was cut back by 5 bases and J by 0 bases. Germline V lookup: CDR1 GTSNPN, CDR2 SVGIG (reference sequence). The CDR3 has 16 residues. CDR3 coding DNA: TGTGCCTGGCTGGACCCGGGACTAGCGGGCTCCTACGAGCAGTACTTC. This translates into CAWLDPGLAGSYEQYF.

The rearrangement links TRBV27 to TRBJ1-4; no clear D. CDR1 is MNHEY and CDR2 is SMNVEV in the germline V gene (reference sequence). There are 14 residues in the CDR3. V was pared by 7 bases and J by 7 bases, with 16 bases between. CDR3 nucleotide sequence: TGTGCCAGCACCCCGGGAGGCGGTGGTGAAAAACTGTTTTTT. It codes for CASTPGGGGEKLFF.

J is TRBJ2-3 and V is TRBV27, with a weak D call TRBD2 (5 bases). The V end lost 5 bases, the J end lost 5 bases, and 26 bases lay between the germline ends. From germline, CDR1 is MNHEY and CDR2 SMNVEV (reference sequence). This CDR3 comprises 18 residues. CDR3 amino acids: CASSPEGWLVGSGDTQYF. The CDR3 DNA is TGTGCCAGCAGTCCCGAGGGTTGGCTAGTGGGCTCCGGAGATACGCAGTATTTT.

This sequence joins TRBV6-1 and TRBJ1-1, with TRBD1 matching over 8 bases. This CDR3 has 13 amino acids. Germline V CDR1 and CDR2: MNHNS, SASEGT. The junction had 5 bases not matched to a gene; V was cut back by 2 bases and J by 9 bases. The CDR3, as DNA: TGTGCCAGCAGTGAATGGACAGGGTATCAAGCTTTCTTT. Its protein product is CASSEWTGYQAFF.

The chain has TRBV19 and TRBJ1-1, with a possible D match to TRBD1 (6 bases). V lost 2 bases, J lost 2 bases, and 9 bases lay in between. Germline V gene sequence: CDR1 LNHDA, CDR2 SQIVND (reference sequence). The CDR3 contains 14 residues. CDR3 amino acids: CASSITGLNTEAFF. CDR3 bases: TGTGCCAGTAGTATAACAGGGTTAAACACTGAAGCTTTCTTT.

The chain joins TRBV30 to TRBJ1-6; D unresolved. V lost 5 bases and J 13 bases, leaving 15 bases between the germline ends. CDR1 is GTSNPN, CDR2 SVGIG, per germline (reference sequence). The CDR3 is made up of 12 amino acids. This chain's CDR3 is CAWDDFFPPLHF. The CDR3 DNA is TGTGCCTGGGACGACTTCTTCCCGCCCCTCCACTTT.

This clone has a handful of counts. The J gene is TRBJ1-2, the V gene TRBV19, with D possibly TRBD1 on 5 matching bases. V lost 6 bases and J lost 8, with 13 bases in between. The germline gives CDR1 LNHDA, CDR2 SQIVND (reference sequence). This CDR3 has 12 residues. CDR3 sequence: CASREGVGGYTF. CDR3 bases: TGTGCCAGTAGAGAAGGGGTCGGCGGCTACACCTTC. Together with reference TRBV19 and TRBJ1-2, the CDR3 gives the full variable domain: DGGITQSPKYLFRKEGQNVTLSCEQNLNHDAMYWYRQDPGQGLRLIYYSQIVNDFQKGDIAEGYSVSREKKESFPLTVTSAQKNPTAFYLCASREGVGGYTFGSGTRLTVV.

This clone showed up just a few times. The V call is TRBV19, the J call TRBJ2-1, with TRBD2 identical over 10 bases. In germline, CDR1 is LNHDA, CDR2 SQIVND (reference sequence). There are 15 residues in the CDR3. After removal of 6 bases from V and 2 bases from J, the junction contained 4 bases not matched to a gene. The CDR3 spells CASSRTSGTYNEQFF. The CDR3 DNA reads as TGTGCCAGTAGCCGGACTAGCGGAACCTACAATGAGCAGTTCTTC.

This chain uses TRBV2 with TRBJ1-5; D unresolved. The germline CDR1 and CDR2 sequences are SNHLY and FYNNEI. Trimming left V 3 bases short and J 0 bases short, with 12 bases between. The CDR3 totals 16 residues. The CDR3, as DNA: TGTGCCAGCAGTGAGTCCCCGGAGTATAGCAATCAGCCCCAGCATTTT. It codes for CASSESPEYSNQPQHF.

The chain has TRBV29-1 and TRBJ2-1; 9 bases align to TRBD2. Germline V lookup: CDR1 SQVTM, CDR2 ANQGSEA. After removal of 3 bases from V and 4 bases from J, the junction contained 4 bases not matched to a gene. CDR3 length: 14 amino acids. The CDR3 DNA reads TGCAGCGTTGAGGGACTAGCCCTATACAATGAGCAGTTCTTC. As protein: CSVEGLALYNEQFF.

Here the CDR3 reads CASSEIRYEQYF. The CDR3 region has the DNA TGTGCCAGCAGTGAAATTAGATACGAGCAGTACTTC. The J gene is TRBJ2-7, the V gene TRBV6-1; D uncertain. From germline, CDR1 is MNHNS and CDR2 SASEGT. Trimming stripped 2 bases from V and 4 bases from J, with 6 bases between. The CDR3 sequence is 12 residues long.

The chain has TRBV15 and TRBJ2-7; D is unclear. The germline V gene has CDR1 LNHNV and CDR2 YYDKDF (reference sequence). The germline V and J ends were trimmed by 1 base and 1 base, with 11 bases remaining between them. The CDR3 is 15 residues long. The CDR3 reads CATSRGAPASYEQYF. CDR3 DNA: TGTGCCACCAGCAGAGGGGCCCCCGCTTCCTACGAGCAGTACTTC. Full variable domain (rest looked up from reference TRBV15 and TRBJ2-7): DAMVIQNPRYQVTQFGKPVTLSCSQTLNHNVMYWYQQKSSQAPKLLFHYYDKDFNNEADTPDNFQSRRPNTSFCFLDIRSPGLGDTAMYLCATSRGAPASYEQYFGPGTRLTVT.

In its sample, this clone was seen once. V gene TRBV5-1 combines with J gene TRBJ2-1, with TRBD1 matching 7 bases. Germline V gene lookup returns CDR1 SGHRS and CDR2 YFSETQ. The V gene end was trimmed by 4 bases and the J gene end by 7 bases; junction bases not matched to a gene: 23. CDR3 size: 19 residues. As DNA, the CDR3 is TGCGCCAGCAGCGTAGGGGTTGGCTTCGGGACAGCCGTCGGGAATGAGCAGTTCTTC. This codes for CASSVGVGFGTAVGNEQFF.

The chain uses TRBV7-2 and TRBJ2-1; 10 nucleotides match TRBD2. The CDR3 spans 17 residues. J lost 6 bases, V lost 5 bases, and 13 bases had no gene match. Germline loops: CDR1 SGHTA, CDR2 FQGNSA. In DNA, the CDR3 is TGTGCCAGCAGCCCGCGGACTAGCGGACATCCAGCCAATGAGCAGTTCTTC. Translating gives CASSPRTSGHPANEQFF.